The clone carrying this T cell receptor beta chain was seen at least ten times. No antigen is known for it. The data were obtained in a study of T-cell reconstitution after alpha-beta-depleted transplantation in children. Overall study findings and caveats: The study reportedly traced alpha-beta T cells about two months after transplant to several hundred expanded graft clones. The main origin of T-cell counts and diversity one year after transplant was newly produced T cells.

Unique molecular identifiers featured in how the TCRbeta library was prepared. Using its own MiXCR run on the PCR reads, TCRdb lists one record per CDR3 protein. Of 500,000 to 750,000 distinct CDR3 sequences in the sample, 10% to 15% were seen once. CDR1 and CDR2 from the germline V gene are MNHEY and SVGEGT. This CDR3 region has 14 residues. The V gene lost 0 bases and the J gene lost 3 bases, with 7 bases spanning the gap. The sequences come from PBMCs, mostly from graft donor cells, collected 360 days after TCRalphabeta/CD19-depleted stem cell transplant. The V gene is TRBV6-2 or TRBV6-3, the J gene TRBJ2-3; perhaps TRBD2 as D (5 bases). The source is a male patient between 10 and 17 years old who had a stem cell transplant for acute myeloid leukemia, so the T cells may come from the graft donor. CDR3 DNA: TGTGCCAGCAGTTACTCGGGAGCAACAGATACGCAGTATTTT. This gives the protein CASSYSGATDTQYF.